The T cell receptor (delta chain) described here comes from a study of γδ T cells in repeated Plasmodium falciparum infection. At the level of the study: Malian gammadelta TCRs were studied during no-transmission periods and across acute malaria episodes. Study-level results: Malian children's Vdelta2-negative repertoires appeared more expanded and less diverse than Australians'.

TCRdb re-processed the multiplex PCR reads using CATT. The sample shows around 57,000 delta-chain clones, 1.7% of them seen only once. This clone was found many times. Its antigen remains unknown. A far larger clone is off by one base, so a read error is likely. In the same sample, other DNA sequences code for this CDR3. Flow sorting of PBMC yielded separate Vgamma9/Vdelta2+ and Vdelta2-negative gammadelta T cell populations for bulk repertoire analysis. The CDR3 is made up of 18 amino acids. Germline CDR1 TSWWSYY, CDR2 QGS. This TCR was sampled from a pool of human donors (malaria-infected and uninfected, not separated). This rearrangement joins TRDV1 to TRDJ1, with 9 bases lining up with TRDD3. TCRdb records no J gene; here it was assigned by comparing the DNA to germline. The sequenced sample was gamma-delta T cells from blood. The CDR3 reads CALGERTGGREYTDKLIF. Written as DNA, the CDR3 is TGTGCTCTCGGGGAACGGACTGGGGGACGTGAGTACACCGATAAACTCATCTTT.